These T cell receptor beta chains were read from a single sample in a study of cytomegalovirus exposure and HLA in healthy donors. This table comes from immunoSEQ multiplex PCR, and its TCRdb copy is limited to in-frame clones, with some not included. Of around 100,000 clones in the sample, 70% to 85% were seen once. Input material: PBMCs. The source is a woman aged 18-29 years in good health and CMV-seropositive. CDR3s include the opening cysteine and the closing phenylalanine or tryptophan. Where a row states a size, it is once, few, many or the class of an expanded clone; other rows omit it.

CDR3 protein: CAYEIGGYEQYF
V gene: TRBV30
clone size: few
J gene: TRBJ2-7

CDR3 protein: CASSSEGPREETQYF
V gene: TRBV13
clone size: .
J gene: TRBJ2-5

CDR3 protein: CASSPSGASGNEQFF
V gene: TRBV5-1
clone size: .
J gene: TRBJ2-1

CDR3 protein: CASSAFRGEQFF
V gene: TRBV2
clone size: .
J gene: TRBJ2-1

CDR3 protein: CAIRQGEDYGYTF
V gene: TRBV10-3
clone size: few
J gene: TRBJ1-2

CDR3 protein: CASSFGTGDSPLHF
V gene: TRBV27
clone size: .
J gene: TRBJ1-6

CDR3 protein: CASSDGGNNSPLHF
V gene: TRBV25-1
clone size: .
J gene: TRBJ1-6

CDR3 protein: CASSDFRSVATNEKLFF
V gene: TRBV6-1
clone size: .
J gene: TRBJ1-4

CDR3 protein: CASRFGQTQYF
V gene: TRBV19
clone size: .
J gene: TRBJ2-5

CDR3 protein: CASSFIRTEPTDTQYF
V gene: TRBV11-2
clone size: .
J gene: TRBJ2-3

CDR3 protein: CASSEVGTGFGNTIYF
V gene: TRBV6-1
clone size: .
J gene: TRBJ1-3

CDR3 protein: CASSPGQGASNTIYF
V gene: TRBV9
clone size: few
J gene: TRBJ1-3

CDR3 protein: CASSPARVATNEQFF
V gene: TRBV5-1
clone size: .
J gene: TRBJ2-1

CDR3 protein: CASSHVGSNYGYTF
V gene: TRBV11-2
clone size: .
J gene: TRBJ1-2

CDR3 protein: CASSGIAGVSSYEQYF
V gene: TRBV19
clone size: few
J gene: TRBJ2-7

CDR3 protein: CASSHRSLAADTQYF
V gene: TRBV5-6
clone size: .
J gene: TRBJ2-3

CDR3 protein: CASSINQGYEQYF
V gene: TRBV7-3
clone size: .
J gene: TRBJ2-7

CDR3 protein: CASRLAGPNTGELFF
V gene: TRBV7-6
clone size: .
J gene: TRBJ2-2

CDR3 protein: CASSREASGNYEQYF
V gene: TRBV19
clone size: .
J gene: TRBJ2-7

CDR3 protein: CASSYWTGPSYEQYF
V gene: TRBV5-1
clone size: .
J gene: TRBJ2-7

CDR3 protein: CASSLASGPYNEQFF
V gene: TRBV7-3
clone size: once
J gene: TRBJ2-1

CDR3 protein: CASSPGTASGNTIYF
V gene: TRBV7-2
clone size: .
J gene: TRBJ1-3

CDR3 protein: CASSKRRPQHF
V gene: TRBV28
clone size: large
J gene: TRBJ1-5

CDR3 protein: CASSEEGASLSEAFF
V gene: TRBV6-1
clone size: .
J gene: TRBJ1-1

CDR3 protein: CASNSNGQGMNTEAFF
V gene: TRBV5-1
clone size: few
J gene: TRBJ1-1

CDR3 protein: CASSLAQGDTQYF
V gene: TRBV11-2
clone size: few
J gene: TRBJ2-3

CDR3 protein: CASSKLATKETQYF
V gene: TRBV14
clone size: .
J gene: TRBJ2-5

CDR3 protein: CASSYSRGSSYNEQFF
V gene: TRBV11-2
clone size: few
J gene: TRBJ2-1

CDR3 protein: CASSLGEAHEQYF
V gene: TRBV28
clone size: few
J gene: TRBJ2-7

CDR3 protein: CATSREQTVNTEAFF
V gene: TRBV15
clone size: .
J gene: TRBJ1-1

CDR3 protein: CATSMAGGAFF
V gene: TRBV15
clone size: .
J gene: TRBJ1-1

CDR3 protein: CASSQEGLAGAPGYEQYF
V gene: TRBV4-2
clone size: .
J gene: TRBJ2-7

CDR3 protein: CASGLGLAGRTDTQYF
V gene: TRBV12-5
clone size: .
J gene: TRBJ2-3

CDR3 protein: CARSLGGNEQYF
V gene: TRBV28
clone size: .
J gene: .

CDR3 protein: CASSFSGGNTEAFF
V gene: TRBV5-5
clone size: .
J gene: TRBJ1-1

CDR3 protein: CASSQGARAQYF
V gene: TRBV13
clone size: .
J gene: TRBJ2-3

CDR3 protein: CAWTIPGGPFYGYTF
V gene: TRBV30
clone size: .
J gene: TRBJ1-2

CDR3 protein: CAWSPGNWAEAFF
V gene: TRBV30
clone size: .
J gene: TRBJ1-1

CDR3 protein: CATRRVGGSDGTQYF
V gene: TRBV5-6
clone size: .
J gene: TRBJ2-5

CDR3 protein: CAINEQFF
V gene: TRBV7-9
clone size: .
J gene: TRBJ2-1

CDR3 protein: CASSLASRYEQFF
V gene: TRBV7-9
clone size: .
J gene: TRBJ2-1

CDR3 protein: CASSRLGQGNEQFF
V gene: TRBV5-1
clone size: once
J gene: TRBJ2-1

CDR3 protein: CASSVEYSDRGGNQPQHF
V gene: TRBV9
clone size: .
J gene: TRBJ1-5

CDR3 protein: CASSTDSVNTEAFF
V gene: TRBV19
clone size: .
J gene: TRBJ1-1

CDR3 protein: CASSYSRQGFTDTQYF
V gene: TRBV6-5
clone size: .
J gene: TRBJ2-3

CDR3 protein: CASRPGQGVQPQHF
V gene: TRBV19
clone size: .
J gene: TRBJ1-5

CDR3 protein: CASTTWGGHQETQYF
V gene: TRBV5-4
clone size: .
J gene: TRBJ2-5

CDR3 protein: CASSRELAGFSYEQYF
V gene: TRBV5-1
clone size: .
J gene: TRBJ2-7

CDR3 protein: CASSHPNRRGTMTDTQYF
V gene: TRBV23-1
clone size: .
J gene: TRBJ2-3